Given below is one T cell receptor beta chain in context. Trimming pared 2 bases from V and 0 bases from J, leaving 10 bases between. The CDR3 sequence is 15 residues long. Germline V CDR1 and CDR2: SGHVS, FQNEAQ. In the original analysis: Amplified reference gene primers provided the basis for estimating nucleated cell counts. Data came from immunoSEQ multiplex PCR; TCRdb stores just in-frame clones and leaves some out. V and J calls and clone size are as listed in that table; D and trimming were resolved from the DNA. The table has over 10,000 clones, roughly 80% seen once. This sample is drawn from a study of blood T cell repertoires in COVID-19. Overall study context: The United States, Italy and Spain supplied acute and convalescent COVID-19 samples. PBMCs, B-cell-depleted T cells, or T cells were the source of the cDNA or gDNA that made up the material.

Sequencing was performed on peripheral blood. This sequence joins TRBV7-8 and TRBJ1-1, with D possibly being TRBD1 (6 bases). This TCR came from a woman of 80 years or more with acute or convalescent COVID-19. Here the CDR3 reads CASSLNPGVNTEAFF. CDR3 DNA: TGTGCCAGCAGCTTAAATCCAGGGGTGAACACTGAAGCTTTCTTT. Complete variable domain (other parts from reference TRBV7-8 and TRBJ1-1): GAGVSQSPRYKVAKRGQDVALRCDPISGHVSLFWYQQALGQGPEFLTYFQNEAQLDKSGLPSDRFFAERPEGSVSTLKIQRTQQEDSAVYLCASSLNPGVNTEAFFGQGTRLTVV.